This T cell receptor (beta chain) was documented in a study of Ad26.COV2.S vaccination and SARS-CoV-2 variants. Study findings and constraints: It was vaccine recipients, not placebo recipients, who had the higher spike-specific TCR breadth. Following vaccination, spike-specific CD8+ and CD4+ T cell responses reportedly exhibited substantial breadth.

In regard to this clone: Antigen: not known.

Treatment given: approximately 18 received Ad26.COV2.S at low or high dose, single or two shots; several received placebo; per-sample allocation not given. Sample collection was performed on day 63 after the first vaccine or placebo injection. The germline V gene has CDR1 SGHTA and CDR2 FQGNSA. The CDR3 contains 13 residues. With 5 bases removed from V and 0 bases from J, the gap between germline ends came to 7 bases. Clones were read by immunoSEQ multiplex PCR, and TCRdb kept only the in-frame ones, dropping some. The sample has more than 300,000 clones, 86% seen once; the top ten hold 1.9%. V usage is TRBV7-2 and J usage is TRBJ1-1; no clear D gene. The source of this sequence is a person between 18 and 59 years old who received the Ad26.COV2.S COVID-19 vaccine or a placebo. The input for sequencing was peripheral blood, taken in a trial of Ad26.COV2.S vaccine versus placebo. Here the CDR3 reads CASSLALNTEAFF. CDR3 coding DNA: TGTGCCAGCAGCCTGGCACTGAACACTGAAGCTTTCTTT.